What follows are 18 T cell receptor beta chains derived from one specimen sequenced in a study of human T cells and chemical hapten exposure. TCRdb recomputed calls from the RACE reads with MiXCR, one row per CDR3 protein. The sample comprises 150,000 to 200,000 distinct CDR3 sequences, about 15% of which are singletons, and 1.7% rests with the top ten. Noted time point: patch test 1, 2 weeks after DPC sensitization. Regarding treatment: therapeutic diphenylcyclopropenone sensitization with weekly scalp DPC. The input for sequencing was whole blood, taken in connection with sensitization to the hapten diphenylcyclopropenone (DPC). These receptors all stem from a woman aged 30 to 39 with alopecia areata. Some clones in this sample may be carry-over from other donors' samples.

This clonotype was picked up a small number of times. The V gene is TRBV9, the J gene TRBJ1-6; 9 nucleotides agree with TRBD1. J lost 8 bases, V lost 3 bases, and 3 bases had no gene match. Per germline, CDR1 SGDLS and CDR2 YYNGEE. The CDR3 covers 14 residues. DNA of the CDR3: TGTGCCAGCAGCGGACGACAGGGGGATTCACCCCTCCACTTT. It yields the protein CASSGRQGDSPLHF. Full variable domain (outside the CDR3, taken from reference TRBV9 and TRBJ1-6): DSGVTQTPKHLITATGQRVTLRCSPRSGDLSVYWYQQSLDQGLQFLIQYYNGEERAKGNILERFSAQQFPDLHSELNLSSLELGDSALYFCASSGRQGDSPLHFGNGTRLTVT.

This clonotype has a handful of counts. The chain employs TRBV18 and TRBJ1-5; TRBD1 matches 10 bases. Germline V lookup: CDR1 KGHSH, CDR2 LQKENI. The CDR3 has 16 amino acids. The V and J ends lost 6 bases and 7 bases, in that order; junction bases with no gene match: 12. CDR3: CASSEGQGPVGQPQHF. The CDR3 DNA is TGTGCCAGCTCGGAGGGACAGGGGCCCGTGGGGCAGCCCCAGCATTTT.

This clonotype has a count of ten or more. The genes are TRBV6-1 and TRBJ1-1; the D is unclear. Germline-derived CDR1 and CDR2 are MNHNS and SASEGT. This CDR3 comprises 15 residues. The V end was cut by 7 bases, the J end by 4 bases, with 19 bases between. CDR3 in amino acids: CASNPRPQDGTEAFF. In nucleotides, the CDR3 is TGTGCCAGCAACCCACGACCGCAGGACGGCACTGAAGCTTTCTTT.

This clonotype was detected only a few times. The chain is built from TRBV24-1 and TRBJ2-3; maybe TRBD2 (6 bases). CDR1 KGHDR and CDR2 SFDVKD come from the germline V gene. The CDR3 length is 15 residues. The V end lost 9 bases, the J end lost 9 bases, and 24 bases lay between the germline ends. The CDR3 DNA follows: TGTGCCACCCCTGTGGCGGGGCCATTTCTTGGAACGCAGTATTTT. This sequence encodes CATPVAGPFLGTQYF.

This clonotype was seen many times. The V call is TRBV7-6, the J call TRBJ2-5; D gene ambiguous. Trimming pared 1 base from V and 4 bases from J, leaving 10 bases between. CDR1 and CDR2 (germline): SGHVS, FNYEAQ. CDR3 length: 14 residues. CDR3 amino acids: CASSLVARGETQYF. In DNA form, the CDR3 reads TGTGCCAGCAGCTTAGTAGCCAGAGGAGAGACCCAGTACTTC.

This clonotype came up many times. Here the CDR3 reads CASRKTGEETQYF. The CDR3 region has the DNA TGTGCCAGCAGAAAGACAGGGGAAGAGACCCAGTACTTC. The gene calls are TRBV7-8 and TRBJ2-5; TRBD1 aligns across 8 bases. V trimming: 6 bases; J trimming: 3 bases; junction bases outside the gene matches: 3. CDR1 and CDR2 (germline): SGHVS, FQNEAQ. The CDR3 is 13 residues long.

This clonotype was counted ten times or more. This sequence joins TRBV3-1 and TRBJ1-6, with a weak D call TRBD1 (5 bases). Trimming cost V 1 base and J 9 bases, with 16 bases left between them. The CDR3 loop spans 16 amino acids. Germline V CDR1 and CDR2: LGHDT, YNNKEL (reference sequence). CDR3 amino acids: CASSQGVGAGVSPLHF. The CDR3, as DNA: TGTGCCAGCAGCCAAGGTGTCGGGGCCGGGGTTTCACCCCTCCACTTT.

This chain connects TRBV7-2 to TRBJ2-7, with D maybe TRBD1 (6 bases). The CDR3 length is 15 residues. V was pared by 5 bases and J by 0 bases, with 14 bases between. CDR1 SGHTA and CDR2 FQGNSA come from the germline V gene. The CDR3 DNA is TGTGCCAGCAGCCGGAAAGCGGACAGCTCCTACGAGCAGTACTTC. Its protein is CASSRKADSSYEQYF.

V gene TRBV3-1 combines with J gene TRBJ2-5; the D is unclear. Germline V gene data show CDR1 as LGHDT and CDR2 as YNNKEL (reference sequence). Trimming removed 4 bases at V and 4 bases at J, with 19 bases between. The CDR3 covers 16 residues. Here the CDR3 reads CASSRSRGFVGETQYF. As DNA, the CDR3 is TGTGCCAGCAGCCGAAGTAGAGGATTCGTGGGAGAGACCCAGTACTTC.

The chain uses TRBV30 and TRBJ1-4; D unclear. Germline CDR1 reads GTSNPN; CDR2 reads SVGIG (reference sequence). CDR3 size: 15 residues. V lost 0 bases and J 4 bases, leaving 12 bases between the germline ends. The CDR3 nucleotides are TGTGCCTGGAGTGTACGTGAAAGAATTAATGAAAAACTGTTTTTT. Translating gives CAWSVRERINEKLFF. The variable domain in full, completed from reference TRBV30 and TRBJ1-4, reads SQTIHQWPATLVQPVGSPLSLECTVEGTSNPNLYWYRQAAGRGLQLLFYSVGIGQISSEVPQNLSASRPQDRQFILSSKKLLLSDSGFYLCAWSVRERINEKLFFGSGTQLSVL.

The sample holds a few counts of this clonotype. The chain's CDR3 is CASSNGGGRSALHF. The DNA of the CDR3 is TGTGCCAGCAGCAACGGGGGGGGTAGGTCGGCCCTCCACTTT. This chain connects TRBV3-1 to TRBJ1-6; D perhaps matches TRBD1 (5 bases). This CDR3 spans 14 amino acids. The germline V and J ends were trimmed by 5 bases and 14 bases, with 19 bases remaining between them. From germline, CDR1 is LGHDT and CDR2 YNNKEL (reference sequence).

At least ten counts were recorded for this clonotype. The CDR3 region has the DNA TGTGCCAGCTCTCTGGGACTAGCGGGAGGGATCGGCGAGCAGTACTTC. It encodes CASSLGLAGGIGEQYF. This chain links TRBV18 with TRBJ2-7, with 16 bases aligning to TRBD2. The CDR3 length is 16 residues. V shed 6 bases, J shed 6 bases, and the junction held 8 bases outside the gene matches. Germline V gene data show CDR1 as KGHSH and CDR2 as LQKENI.

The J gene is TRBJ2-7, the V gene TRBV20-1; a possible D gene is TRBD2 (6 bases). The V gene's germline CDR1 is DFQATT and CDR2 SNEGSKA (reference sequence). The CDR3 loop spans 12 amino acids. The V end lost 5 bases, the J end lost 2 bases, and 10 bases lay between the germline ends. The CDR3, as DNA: TGCAGTGCTGTTCGGGAGCCCTACGAGCAGTACTTC. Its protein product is CSAVREPYEQYF.

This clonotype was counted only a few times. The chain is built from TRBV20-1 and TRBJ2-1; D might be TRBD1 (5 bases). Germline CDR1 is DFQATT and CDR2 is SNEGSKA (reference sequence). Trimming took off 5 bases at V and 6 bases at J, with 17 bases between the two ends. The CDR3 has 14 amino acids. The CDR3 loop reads CSARKGVAANEQFF. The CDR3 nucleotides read TGCAGTGCTCGAAAAGGGGTGGCAGCCAATGAGCAGTTCTTC.

CDR3 region: CASSVMENTEAFF. The CDR3 bases are TGTGCCAGCAGCGTTATGGAGAACACTGAAGCTTTCTTT. V is TRBV9 and J is TRBJ1-1; D remains ambiguous. The length of the CDR3 is 13 residues. Per the germline V gene, CDR1 is SGDLS and CDR2 is YYNGEE. V lost 2 bases to trimming and J lost 1 base, with 6 bases between them.

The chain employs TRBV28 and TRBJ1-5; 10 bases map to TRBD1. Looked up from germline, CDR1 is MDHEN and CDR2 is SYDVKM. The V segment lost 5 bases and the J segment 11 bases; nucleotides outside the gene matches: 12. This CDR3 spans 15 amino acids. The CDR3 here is CASSGAGTGDRAQHF. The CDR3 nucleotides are TGTGCCAGCAGTGGGGCCGGGACAGGGGATCGGGCCCAGCATTTT.

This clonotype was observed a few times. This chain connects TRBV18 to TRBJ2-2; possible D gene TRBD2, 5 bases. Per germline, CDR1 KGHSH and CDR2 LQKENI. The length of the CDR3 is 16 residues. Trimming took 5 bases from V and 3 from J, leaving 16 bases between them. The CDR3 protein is CASSSSRRLDTGELFF. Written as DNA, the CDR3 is TGTGCCAGCTCATCCTCGCGGAGGTTAGACACCGGGGAGCTGTTTTTT.

Written as DNA, the CDR3 is TGTGCCAGCAGTGATCCGCAGGGAGGTCTGAACACTGAAGCTTTCTTT. Translated, it gives CASSDPQGGLNTEAFF. This chain uses TRBV25-1 with TRBJ1-1, with D perhaps TRBD1 (5 bases). Germline values: CDR1 MGHDK, CDR2 SYGVNS. Trimming left V 3 bases short and J 0 bases short, with 14 bases between. The CDR3 consists of 16 residues.